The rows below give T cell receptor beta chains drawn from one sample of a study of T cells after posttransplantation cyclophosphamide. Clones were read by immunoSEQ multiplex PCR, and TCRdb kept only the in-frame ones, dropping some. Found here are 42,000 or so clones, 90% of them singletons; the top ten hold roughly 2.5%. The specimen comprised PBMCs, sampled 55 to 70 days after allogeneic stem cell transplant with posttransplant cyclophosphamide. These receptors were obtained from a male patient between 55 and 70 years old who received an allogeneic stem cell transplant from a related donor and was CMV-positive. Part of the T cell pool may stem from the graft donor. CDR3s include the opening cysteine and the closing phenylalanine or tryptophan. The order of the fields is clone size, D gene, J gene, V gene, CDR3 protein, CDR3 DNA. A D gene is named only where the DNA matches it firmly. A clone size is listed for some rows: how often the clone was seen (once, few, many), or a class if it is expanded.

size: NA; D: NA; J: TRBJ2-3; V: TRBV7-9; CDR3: CASSFSEHTPVTDTQYF; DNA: TGTGCCAGCAGCTTTAGCGAGCACACGCCGGTAACAGATACGCAGTATTTT
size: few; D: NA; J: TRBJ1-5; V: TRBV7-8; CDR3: CASSLTVHSNQPQHF; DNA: TGTGCCAGCAGCCTAACGGTCCATAGCAATCAGCCCCAGCATTTT
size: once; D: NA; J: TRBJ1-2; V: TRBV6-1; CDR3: CASSGGRGTGGYTF; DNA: TGTGCCAGCAGTGGGGGCAGGGGCACGGGCGGCTACACCTTC
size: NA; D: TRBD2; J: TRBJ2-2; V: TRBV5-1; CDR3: CASSPGGLRTGELFF; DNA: TGCGCCAGCTCCCCGGGGGGGCTGCGAACCGGGGAGCTGTTTTTT
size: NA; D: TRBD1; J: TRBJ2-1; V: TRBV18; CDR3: CASSPQGTAVNNEQFF; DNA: TGTGCCAGCTCACCTCAAGGGACAGCCGTTAACAATGAGCAGTTCTTC
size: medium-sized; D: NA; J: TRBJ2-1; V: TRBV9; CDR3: CASSVDSGSSYNEQFF; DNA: TGTGCCAGCAGCGTAGACAGCGGTAGCTCCTACAATGAGCAGTTCTTC
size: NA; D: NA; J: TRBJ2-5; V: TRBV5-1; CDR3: CASSFDSSGETQYF; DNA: TGCGCCAGCAGCTTCGACTCGTCGGGGGAGACCCAGTACTTC
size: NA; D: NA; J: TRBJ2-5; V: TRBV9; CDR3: CASSLSSQPRAQYF; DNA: TGTGCCAGCAGCCTTTCGAGTCAACCGAGGGCCCAGTACTTC
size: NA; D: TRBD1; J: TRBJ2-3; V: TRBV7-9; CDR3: CASSPRTGWGTDTQYF; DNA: TGTGCCAGCAGCCCCCGGACAGGTTGGGGCACAGATACGCAGTATTTT
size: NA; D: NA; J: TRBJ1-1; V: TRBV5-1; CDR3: CASNGAFNTEAFF; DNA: TGCGCCAGCAATGGAGCTTTTAACACTGAAGCTTTCTTT
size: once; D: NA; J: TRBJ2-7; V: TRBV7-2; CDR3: CASSRAGSSYEQYF; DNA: TGTGCCAGCAGTAGAGCCGGGTCCTCCTACGAGCAGTACTTC
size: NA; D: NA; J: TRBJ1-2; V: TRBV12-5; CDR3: CASGFQTDGLNGYTF; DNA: TGTGCTAGTGGTTTCCAAACCGACGGACTAAATGGCTACACCTTC
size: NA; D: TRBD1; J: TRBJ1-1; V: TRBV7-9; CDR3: CASSPETGGGTEAFF; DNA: TGTGCCAGCAGCCCCGAGACAGGGGGAGGTACTGAAGCTTTCTTT
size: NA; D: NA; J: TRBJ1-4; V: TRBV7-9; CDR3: CASSREGYNEKLFF; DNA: TGTGCCAGCAGCCGAGAGGGCTATAATGAAAAACTGTTTTTT
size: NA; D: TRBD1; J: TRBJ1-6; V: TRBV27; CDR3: CASSGGQGGSNNSPLHF; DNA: TGTGCCAGCAGTGGCGGACAGGGAGGCTCCAATAATTCACCCCTCCACTTT
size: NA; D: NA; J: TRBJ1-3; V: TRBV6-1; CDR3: CASSDWGPGNTIYF; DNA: TGTGCCAGCAGTGATTGGGGGCCTGGAAACACCATATATTTT
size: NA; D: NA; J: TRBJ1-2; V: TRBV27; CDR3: CASTSTTVLYPYGYTF; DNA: TGTGCCAGCACTTCTACGACAGTGCTATACCCCTATGGCTACACCTTC
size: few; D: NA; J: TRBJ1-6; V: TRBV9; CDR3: CASSVAQAGSPLHF; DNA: TGTGCCAGCAGCGTAGCTCAGGCTGGTTCACCCCTCCACTTT
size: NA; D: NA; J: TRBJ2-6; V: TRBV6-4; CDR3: CASSDSGGSGANVLTF; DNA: TGTGCCAGCAGTGACTCGGGGGGCTCTGGGGCCAACGTCCTGACTTTC
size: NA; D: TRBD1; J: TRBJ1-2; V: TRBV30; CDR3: CAWSVPGQGVSGYTF; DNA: TGTGCCTGGAGTGTACCGGGACAGGGGGTTAGTGGCTACACCTTC
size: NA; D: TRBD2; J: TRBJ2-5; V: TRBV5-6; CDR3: CASSFISGGKTQYF; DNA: TGTGCCAGCAGCTTTATTAGCGGGGGAAAGACCCAGTACTTC
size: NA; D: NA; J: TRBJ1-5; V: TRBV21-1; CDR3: CASSKAGGNQPQHF; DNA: TGTGCCAGCAGCAAGGCGGGAGGGAATCAGCCCCAGCATTTT
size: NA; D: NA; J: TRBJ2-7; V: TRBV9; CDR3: CASSEGDDEQYF; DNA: TGTGCCAGCAGCGAGGGGGACGACGAGCAGTACTTC
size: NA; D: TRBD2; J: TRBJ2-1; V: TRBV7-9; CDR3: CASSFGLAGGLEQFF; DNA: TGTGCCAGCAGCTTTGGACTAGCGGGGGGGCTGGAGCAGTTCTTC
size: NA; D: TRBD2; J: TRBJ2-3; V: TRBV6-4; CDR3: CASRGLAGGSGWTDTQYF; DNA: TGTGCCAGCAGGGGACTAGCGGGGGGTAGCGGGTGGACAGATACGCAGTATTTT
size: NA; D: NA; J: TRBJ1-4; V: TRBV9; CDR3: CASSPRFDGNEKLFF; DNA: TGTGCCAGCAGCCCAAGATTTGACGGGAATGAAAAACTGTTTTTT
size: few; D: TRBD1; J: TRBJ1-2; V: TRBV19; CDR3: CASRYTGGTNYGYTF; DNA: TGTGCCAGTAGGTACACAGGGGGAACTAACTATGGCTACACCTTC
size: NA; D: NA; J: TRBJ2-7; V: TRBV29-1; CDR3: CSVDNAASYEQYF; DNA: TGCAGCGTTGATAATGCGGCATCCTACGAGCAGTACTTC
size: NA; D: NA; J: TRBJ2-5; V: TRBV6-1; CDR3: CASSGQGGETQYF; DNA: TGTGCCAGCAGTGGCCAGGGGGGCGAGACCCAGTACTTC
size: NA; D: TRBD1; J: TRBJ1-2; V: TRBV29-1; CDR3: CSASGTGAYGYTF; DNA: TGCAGCGCCTCCGGGACAGGGGCCTATGGCTACACCTTC
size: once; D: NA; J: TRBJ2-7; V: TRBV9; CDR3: CASQRGSSSYEQYF; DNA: TGTGCCAGCCAACGCGGCAGCAGCTCCTACGAGCAGTACTTC
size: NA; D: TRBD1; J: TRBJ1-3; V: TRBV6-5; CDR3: CASSYGTGSLGNTIYF; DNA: TGTGCCAGCAGTTACGGGACAGGGTCTTTGGGAAACACCATATATTTT
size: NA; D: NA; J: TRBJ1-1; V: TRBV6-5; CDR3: CASNRGPPGTEAFF; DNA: TGTGCCAGCAATAGAGGTCCGCCGGGGACTGAAGCTTTCTTT
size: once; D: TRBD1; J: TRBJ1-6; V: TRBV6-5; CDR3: CASTLGQGNSPLHF; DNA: TGTGCCAGCACTCTGGGACAGGGGAATTCACCCCTCCACTTT
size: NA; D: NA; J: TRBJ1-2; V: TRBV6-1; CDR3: CASSAYYGYTF; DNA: TGTGCCAGCAGTGCTTACTATGGCTACACCTTC
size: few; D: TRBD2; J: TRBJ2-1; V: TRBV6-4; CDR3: CASSDSGGANEQFF; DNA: TGTGCCAGCAGTGATAGCGGGGGGGCCAATGAGCAGTTCTTC
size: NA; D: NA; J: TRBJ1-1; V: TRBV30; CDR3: CAWSYQGNTEAFF; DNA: TGTGCCTGGAGTTACCAGGGGAACACTGAAGCTTTCTTT
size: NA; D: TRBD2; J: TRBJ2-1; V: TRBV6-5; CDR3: CASSLAGGPVYEQFF; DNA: TGTGCCAGCAGCTTAGCGGGGGGGCCTGTCTATGAGCAGTTCTTC
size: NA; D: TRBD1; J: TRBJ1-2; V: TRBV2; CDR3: CASSRDRARPNYGYTF; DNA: TGTGCCAGCAGCCGGGACAGGGCAAGACCTAACTATGGCTACACCTTC